This TCR beta chain was sequenced in a study of T cells after somatic rescue of genetic block. The assay was immunoSEQ multiplex PCR, and TCRdb's table has in-frame clones only and misses some. The table records 68,000 or so clones, just under 95% of them present only once. Germline V gene data show CDR1 as SGHAT and CDR2 as FQNNGV. The CDR3 totals 10 residues. V was trimmed by 8 bases and J by 5 bases, leaving 4 bases between them. The receptor's source is a man aged 35 to 55. The chain links TRBV11-2 to TRBJ2-4; D is ambiguous. The material sequenced was peripheral blood mononuclear cells (PBMCs). In DNA form, the CDR3 reads TGTGCCAGCGGCCAAAACATTCAGTACTTC. This translates into CASGQNIQYF. The full variable domain, in which reference TRBV11-2 and TRBJ2-4 provide the parts outside the CDR3, is EAGVAQSPRYKIIEKRQSVAFWCNPISGHATLYWYQQILGQGPKLLIQFQNNGVVDDSQLPKDRFSAERLKGVDSTLKIQPAKLEDSAVYLCASGQNIQYFGAGTRLSVL.